Listed below are T cell receptor beta chains from one sample, sequenced in a study of TIL therapy for anti-PD-1-resistant metastatic lung cancer. Profiled with immunoSEQ multiplex PCR; TCRdb holds only in-frame clones, not every one. The sample shows around 100,000 clones, about three fifths of them seen only once. The sample consisted of tumor tissue, taken at baseline. These receptors all stem from a person between 25 and 80 years old with non-small cell lung cancer. Both conserved end residues are part of each CDR3. The D gene is left open where the match is weak. Clone size is given for some rows only: seen once, a few or many times, or a class if the clone is expanded.

V	D	J	size	DNA	CDR3
TRBV4-1	TRBD2	TRBJ2-5	NA	TGCGCCAGCAGCCAAGCTCTCCTAGCGGGGGAAGAGACCCAGTACTTC	CASSQALLAGEETQYF
TRBV6-5	TRBD2	TRBJ2-3	NA	TGTGCCAGCGCCGGAGCGGGAGTTAAAGATACGCAGTATTTT	CASAGAGVKDTQYF
TRBV19	NA	TRBJ2-1	NA	TGTGCCAGTAGTCCAAAAGGTGGAATAACGTCCTACAATGAGCAGTTCTTC	CASSPKGGITSYNEQFF
TRBV7-3	NA	TRBJ2-2	few	TGTGCCAGCAGCTTAATCTCTAGCACCGGGGAGCTGTTTTTT	CASSLISSTGELFF
TRBV4-2	NA	TRBJ1-6	few	TGTGCCAGCAGCCAAGAGGCCGATAGCTCCTATAATTCACCCCTCCACTTT	CASSQEADSSYNSPLHF
TRBV19	NA	TRBJ2-1	once	TGTGCCAGTAGTCATCACAGGGTTACCTACAATGAGCAGTTCTTC	CASSHHRVTYNEQFF
TRBV7-7	NA	TRBJ2-3	NA	TGTGCCAGCAGCTTCTCCGAGGGACGTTCAGATACGCAGTATTTT	CASSFSEGRSDTQYF
TRBV4-2	TRBD1	TRBJ1-6	few	TGTGCCAGCAGCCAAACCGGGACAGGGGTTTCACCCCTCCACTTT	CASSQTGTGVSPLHF
TRBV30	NA	TRBJ1-5	NA	TGTGCCTGGAGTGCGGGACTCCGGGGTAGCAATCAGCCCCAGCATTTT	CAWSAGLRGSNQPQHF
TRBV5-4	NA	TRBJ2-3	few	TGTGCCAGCAGCTTGGAAGAAGTAGATACGCAGTATTTT	CASSLEEVDTQYF
TRBV27	TRBD1	TRBJ2-5	NA	TGTGCCAGCAGTACCGACAGGGGATGGGAGACCCAGTACTTC	CASSTDRGWETQYF
TRBV7-2	TRBD1	TRBJ1-5	few	TGTGCCAGCAGCTTAGTTGGGACAGACAATCAGCCCCAGCATTTT	CASSLVGTDNQPQHF
TRBV6-5	TRBD1	TRBJ2-3	NA	TGTGCCAGCAGTTTCGGACAGGGGCGGACAGATACGCAGTATTTT	CASSFGQGRTDTQYF
TRBV7-6	TRBD2	TRBJ2-7	few	TGTGCCAGCAGCCGAAGGGTAGCGGGGTCCTACGAGCAGTACTTC	CASSRRVAGSYEQYF
TRBV6-5	NA	TRBJ1-1	NA	TGTGCCAGCAGTTACGACCCGCCGGACACTGAAGCTTTCTTT	CASSYDPPDTEAFF
TRBV28	NA	TRBJ2-3	NA	TGTGCCAGCAGTTGGGACAACACAGATACGCAGTATTTT	CASSWDNTDTQYF
TRBV19	NA	TRBJ1-5	few	TGTGCCAGTAGTTTCCCTGGACCCCAGCATTTT	CASSFPGPQHF
TRBV18	NA	TRBJ1-3	NA	TGTGCCAGCTCCACACCCCCCGCCAACTCTGGAAACACCATATATTTT	CASSTPPANSGNTIYF
TRBV12-3/TRBV12-4	TRBD1	TRBJ1-5	NA	TGTGCCAGCAGCGGGACAGGGGAGGGCCAGCATTTT	CASSGTGEGQHF
TRBV7-7	TRBD1	TRBJ2-6	NA	TGTGCTAGCAGCGCAGGGGGTGGGGCCAACGTCCTGACTTTC	CASSAGGGANVLTF
TRBV3-1/TRBV3-2	NA	TRBJ1-5	NA	TGTGCCAGCAGCGGGGAGGGCAATCAGCCCCAGCATTTT	CASSGEGNQPQHF
TRBV6-1	NA	TRBJ2-1	NA	TGTGCCAGCAGTGAAGGGAGGGCCAGGAATGAGCAGTTCTTC	CASSEGRARNEQFF
TRBV5-5	NA	TRBJ2-3	NA	TGTGCCAGCAGCCCGGGAAGGAGGCTAGCCCTGGGCGATACGCAGTATTTT	CASSPGRRLALGDTQYF
TRBV19	TRBD1	TRBJ1-5	NA	TGTGCCAGTAGTAACCACGACAGGGAGGGGCAGCCCCAGCATTTT	CASSNHDREGQPQHF
TRBV7-2	TRBD1	TRBJ2-3	once	TGTGCCAGCAGGAAACAGGGGGTTGGAGATACGCAGTATTTT	CASRKQGVGDTQYF
TRBV5-1	TRBD1	TRBJ1-6	few	TGCGCCAGCAGGAAACGGACAGGCGAGACCTCCTATAATTCACCCCTCCACTTT	CASRKRTGETSYNSPLHF
TRBV9	TRBD2	TRBJ2-1	NA	TGTGCCAGCAGCGCGGAGGGGGGCGGGGGGGACAATGAGCAGTTCTTC	CASSAEGGGGDNEQFF
TRBV4-2	NA	TRBJ1-6	once	TGTGCCAGCAGCCACAATCTTCTCCCTAATTCACCCCTCCACTTT	CASSHNLLPNSPLHF
TRBV2	NA	TRBJ2-5	NA	TGTGCCAGCAATGAGGGACGACCGGAGACCCAGTACTTC	CASNEGRPETQYF
TRBV7-9	NA	TRBJ1-5	few	TGTGCCAGCAGCTTAGCGGCAGGGTGGAGCAATCAGCCCCAGCATTTT	CASSLAAGWSNQPQHF
TRBV28	NA	TRBJ2-1	NA	TGTGCCAGCAGTTTAACATACAATGAGCAGTTCTTC	CASSLTYNEQFF
TRBV7-2	NA	TRBJ2-1	NA	TGTGCCAGCAGCCCTCCGGAGGGAGAGCAGTTCTTC	CASSPPEGEQFF
TRBV28	NA	TRBJ1-2	NA	TGTGCCAGCAGCGGCGGATACTATGGCTACACCTTC	CASSGGYYGYTF
TRBV5-6	NA	TRBJ2-2	once	TGTGCCAGCAGCTCTGGAGGGGTCACCGGGGAGCTGTTTTTT	CASSSGGVTGELFF
TRBV7-2	NA	TRBJ2-6	NA	TGTGCCAGCAGCTTTTTTACTGGGGCCAACGTCCTGACTTTC	CASSFFTGANVLTF
TRBV7-8	TRBD2	TRBJ2-1	NA	TGTGCCAGCAGCTTAGTACTAGCGGGGGACAATGAGCAGTTCTTC	CASSLVLAGDNEQFF
TRBV28	NA	TRBJ2-2	few	TGTGCCAGCAGTTTCCCCGGGGAGCTGTTTTTT	CASSFPGELFF
TRBV7-8	NA	TRBJ1-5	NA	TGTGCCAGCAGCTTAGTTTCAGGGACAAATCAGCCCCAGCATTTT	CASSLVSGTNQPQHF
TRBV3-1/TRBV3-2	TRBD1	TRBJ2-3	few	TGTGCCAGCAGCCCCTCCGGGACAGGGGGTTTGGGGCAGTATTTT	CASSPSGTGGLGQYF
TRBV6-5	TRBD1	TRBJ2-5	many	TGTGCCAGCAGCCTACAGGGGGCGGGGGAGACCCAGTACTTC	CASSLQGAGETQYF
TRBV3-1/TRBV3-2	NA	TRBJ1-5	few	TGTGCCAGCAGCCCGACAGGTTATCAGCCCCAGCATTTT	CASSPTGYQPQHF
TRBV18	TRBD1	TRBJ2-7	once	TGTGCCAGCTCACCTATGCCGACAGGGGGTTACGAGCAGTACTTC	CASSPMPTGGYEQYF
TRBV6-5	TRBD1	TRBJ1-2	NA	TGTGCCAGCAGACACCGGGACAGGGGAGGCTACACCTTC	CASRHRDRGGYTF
TRBV19	NA	TRBJ1-5	few	TGTGCCAGTAGTATTCAGGGGTGGGGATATAGCAATCAGCCCCAGCATTTT	CASSIQGWGYSNQPQHF
TRBV7-8	NA	TRBJ2-7	NA	TGTGCCAGCAGCTTACAGGCCAGCTCCTACGAGCAGTACTTC	CASSLQASSYEQYF
TRBV18	NA	TRBJ2-1	NA	TGTGCCAGCTCACCACGGGAGTCAAATGAGCAGTTCTTC	CASSPRESNEQFF
TRBV5-5	NA	TRBJ1-2	NA	TGTGCCAGCAGCTTGGCCCTTGGACAGTCAAACTATGGCTACACCTTC	CASSLALGQSNYGYTF
TRBV6-2/TRBV6-3	NA	TRBJ2-7	once	TGTGCCAGCAGTTATGGGTACTACGAGCAGTACTTC	CASSYGYYEQYF
TRBV7-3	NA	TRBJ2-5	NA	TGTGCCAGCAGCTTATCGAGTGGAGAGACCCAGTACTTC	CASSLSSGETQYF
TRBV6-6	NA	TRBJ2-7	NA	TGTGCCAGCAGTTCCGCTCAGGCCAGGGGAGTGTCCGAGCAGTACTTC	CASSSAQARGVSEQYF
TRBV27	TRBD2	TRBJ2-1	NA	TGTGCCAGCAGTTTATGGCTAGCGGGGGGACGGGAGCAGTTCTTC	CASSLWLAGGREQFF
TRBV2	NA	TRBJ1-1	NA	TGTGCCAGCGGCCCGGGCCTTAACACTGAAGCTTTCTTT	CASGPGLNTEAFF
TRBV5-1	NA	TRBJ1-1	few	TGCGCCAGCAGCCCAGGGGCCATGAACACTGAAGCTTTCTTT	CASSPGAMNTEAFF
TRBV9	TRBD2	TRBJ2-2	NA	TGTGCCAGCAGCCCTAGCGGGGGGGCCTCCGGGGAGCTGTTTTTT	CASSPSGGASGELFF